This TCR beta chain was sequenced during a study of T-cell reconstitution after alpha-beta-depleted transplantation in children. Germline CDR1 and CDR2: LGHNA and YNFKEQ. There are 17 residues in the CDR3. With 0 bases removed from V and 4 bases from J, the gap between germline ends came to 16 bases. The TCRbeta library was prepared with unique molecular identifiers. TCRdb reprocessed the PCR reads with MiXCR, giving one entry per CDR3 protein. This sample has about 870,000 distinct CDR3 sequences; roughly 15% occur once, and the top ten carry 5%. The specimen was PBMCs, mostly from graft donor cells, collected 360 days after TCRalphabeta/CD19-depleted stem cell transplant. The sequence was obtained from a male patient aged 5 to 17 who had a stem cell transplant for acute lymphoblastic leukemia, so the T cells may come from the graft donor. J is TRBJ2-1 and V is TRBV4-2, with D perhaps matching TRBD2 (6 bases). The CDR3 region is CASSQDETDAGYNEQFF. For the CDR3, the DNA is TGTGCCAGCAGCCAAGATGAGACCGACGCGGGGTACAATGAGCAGTTCTTC.